A single sample is the source of the 31 T cell receptor beta chains below, sequenced in a study of T cell repertoires in cytomegalovirus infection. TCRdb fed the reads into MiXCR, producing one record per CDR3 protein. The repertoire holds 300,000 to 450,000 distinct CDR3 sequences, with 15% to 20% as singletons. The specimen sequenced was PBMCs. The receptors stem from a human donor in good health (CMV status not recorded). Some clones in this sample may be carry-over from other donors' samples.

This chain uses TRBV5-6 with TRBJ2-2; D is unclear. This CDR3 region has 15 residues. Germline CDR1 reads SGHDT; CDR2 reads YYEEEE. The V gene lost 0 bases and the J gene lost 1 base, with 7 bases spanning the gap. CDR3 sequence reads: CASSLAGWNTGELFF. The DNA for the CDR3 is TGTGCCAGCAGCTTGGCGGGTTGGAACACCGGGGAGCTGTTTTTT.

The genes are TRBV6-5 and TRBJ2-3; no clear D gene. Trimming left V 10 bases short and J 2 bases short, with 10 bases between. There are 12 residues in the CDR3. Germline V lookup: CDR1 MNHEY, CDR2 SVGAGI. DNA for the CDR3: TGTGCCACTCGGGCATCCACAGATACGCAGTATTTT. This translates into CATRASTDTQYF.

A note on this clonotype: Germline is not matched at one junction end, which may reflect a read error. This rearrangement joins TRBV12-3 or TRBV12-4 to TRBJ2-1; a weak D match, TRBD1 (5 bases). The CDR3 sequence is 11 residues long. CDR3 protein: CASSWGASWRF. The CDR3 bases are TGTGCCAGCAGTTGGGGCGCCTCCTGGCGGTTC.

This clonotype was counted between two and nine times. The chain links TRBV12-5 to TRBJ2-2, with D uncertain. From germline, CDR1 is LGHNT and CDR2 FRNRAP. The V end was cut by 3 bases, the J end by 4 bases, with 6 bases between. This CDR3 is 13 amino acids long. This chain's CDR3 is CASGFFGTGELFF. The CDR3 DNA sequence: TGTGCTAGTGGTTTTTTTGGCACCGGGGAGCTGTTTTTT.

This clonotype was counted many times. The chain links TRBV7-2 to TRBJ2-1, with TRBD2 matching over 10 bases. J was trimmed by 2 bases and V by 3 bases; bases with no gene match: 10. This CDR3 region has 18 residues. CDR1 and CDR2 from the germline V gene are SGHTA and FQGNSA. CDR3 nucleotide sequence: TGTGCCAGCAGCTTTTTTCATCGGACTAGCGGTGCCTACAATGAGCAGTTCTTC. It is translated as CASSFFHRTSGAYNEQFF.

The sample holds a few counts of this clonotype. The chain recombines TRBV7-9 with TRBJ1-6; TRBD1 is a possible D gene (6 bases). Germline V CDR1 and CDR2: SEHNR, FQNEAQ (reference sequence). This CDR3 is 15 amino acids long. The V end was cut by 5 bases, the J end by 7 bases, with 15 bases between. CDR3 nucleotides: TGTGCCAGCAGCCCCCGAAGACAGGACAATTCACCCCTCCACTTT. Translating it yields CASSPRRQDNSPLHF.

The chain joins TRBV20-1 to TRBJ2-3; the D gene could be TRBD1 or TRBD2 (6 bases each). Germline V gives CDR1 DFQATT, CDR2 SNEGSKA (reference sequence). V was cut by 3 bases and J by 6 bases, with 16 bases left in between. The CDR3 sequence is 14 residues long. This chain's CDR3 is CSARRGANFDTQYF. Written as DNA, the CDR3 is TGCAGTGCTAGGAGGGGGGCGAATTTTGATACGCAGTATTTT.

The sample holds a few counts of this clonotype. The chain links TRBV6-2 or TRBV6-3 to TRBJ2-1; a possible D gene is TRBD1 (5 bases). The germline V and J ends were trimmed by 0 bases and 13 bases, with 22 bases remaining between them. Looked up from germline, CDR1 is MNHEY and CDR2 is SVGEGT. CDR3 length: 16 residues. The CDR3, as DNA: TGTGCCAGCAGTTACTCGGGTATCCTACAGGTCAAGGGACAGTTCTTC. It encodes CASSYSGILQVKGQFF.

This clonotype was counted many times. The rearrangement uses TRBV7-2 and TRBJ2-7; 10 bases map to TRBD2. Germline assignment: CDR1 SGHTA and CDR2 FQGNSA. Losses at the gene ends were 1 base for V and 3 bases for J; bases not matched to a gene: 12. This CDR3 spans 18 amino acids. CDR3: CASSLGPSGGAIDYEQYF. The CDR3 DNA is TGTGCCAGCAGCTTAGGACCCAGCGGGGGGGCTATCGACTACGAGCAGTACTTC.

This clonotype appeared many times. V is TRBV12-3 or TRBV12-4 and J is TRBJ2-5, with 8 positions matching TRBD1. The trim removed 4 bases at V and 5 bases at J, leaving 18 bases unmatched. The CDR3 consists of 18 residues. The CDR3 is CASSSARLPTGERETQYF. CDR3 bases: TGTGCCAGCAGTTCCGCGCGATTGCCGACAGGGGAGAGGGAGACCCAGTACTTC.

In its sample, this clonotype was seen many times. The chain joins TRBV3-1 to TRBJ2-3; D is ambiguous. The V end lost 4 bases, the J end lost 2 bases, and 7 bases lay between the germline ends. Per the germline V gene, CDR1 is LGHDT and CDR2 is YNNKEL (reference sequence). The CDR3 runs to 13 residues. The CDR3 nucleotides are TGTGCCAGCAGCCCGAGGTACACAGATACGCAGTATTTT. Translating it yields CASSPRYTDTQYF.

The chain has TRBV5-1 and TRBJ1-2; TRBD1 aligns across 9 bases. With 3 bases clipped from V and 6 bases from J, the junction kept 3 bases outside the gene matches. The CDR3 contains 13 residues. The germline V gene encodes CDR1 SGHRS and CDR2 YFSETQ. In DNA, the CDR3 is TGCGCCAGCAGCTCGGGACAGGGTAATGGCTACACCTTC. It yields the protein CASSSGQGNGYTF.

This clonotype occurred a few times. The junction departs from the called germline gene at one end, perhaps through a read error. The genes are TRBV6-6 and TRBJ2-7; no definite D call. Germline V gene sequence: CDR1 MNHNY, CDR2 SVGAGI (reference sequence). The CDR3 consists of 12 residues. For the CDR3, the DNA is TGTGCCAGCAGTTACTCGCAAAAGGAACAAAACTTC. This gives the protein CASSYSQKEQNF.

This rearrangement joins TRBV15 to TRBJ1-4; D ambiguous. Germline-derived CDR1 and CDR2 are LNHNV and YYDKDF (reference sequence). The CDR3 runs 15 residues. V was cut by 1 base and J by 5 bases, with 11 bases left in between. CDR3 protein: CATSRVVALNEKLFF. CDR3 DNA: TGTGCCACCAGCAGAGTGGTCGCCTTAAATGAAAAACTGTTTTTT.

The chain is built from TRBV7-2 and TRBJ1-1, with D hard to call. Germline V gene data show CDR1 as SGHTA and CDR2 as FQGNSA. There are 13 residues in the CDR3. The ends were cut back, 3 bases at V and 1 base at J, with 6 bases in the middle. The CDR3 bases are TGTGCCAGCAGCTTTTTCCAGAACACTGAAGCTTTCTTT. It yields the protein CASSFFQNTEAFF.

The J gene is TRBJ2-5, the V gene TRBV28, with D tentatively TRBD2 (6 bases). V lost 8 bases and J lost 0, with 19 bases in between. The germline CDR1 and CDR2 sequences are MDHEN and SYDVKM. The length of the CDR3 is 16 residues. The CDR3 protein is CASRVGGVGDQETQYF. DNA of the CDR3: TGTGCCAGCCGTGTGGGCGGGGTCGGGGACCAAGAGACCCAGTACTTC.

The sample holds many counts of this clonotype. This chain uses TRBV7-2 with TRBJ1-1, with no clear D. The CDR3 consists of 12 residues. Germline V gene sequence: CDR1 SGHTA, CDR2 FQGNSA. Trimming stripped 3 bases from V and 6 bases from J, with 8 bases between. The CDR3 DNA is TGTGCCAGCAGCTTTGACTGGGCTGAAGCTTTCTTT. This sequence encodes CASSFDWAEAFF.

Ten or more counts support this clonotype. The chain recombines TRBV25-1 with TRBJ1-3; D remains ambiguous. V was shortened by 3 bases and J by 0 bases, with 12 bases between the two germline ends. CDR3 length equals 16 residues. Germline V gives CDR1 MGHDK, CDR2 SYGVNS. DNA for the CDR3: TGTGCCAGCAGTGATCGCGGATGGAACTCTGGAAACACCATATATTTT. It translates to CASSDRGWNSGNTIYF.

In its sample, this clonotype was seen many times. CDR3 DNA sequence: TGTGCCAGCAGCTTAGCGGGAGGTGCGGTTTTCCAAGAGACCCAGTACTTC. Amino acid sequence: CASSLAGGAVFQETQYF. This rearrangement joins TRBV7-2 to TRBJ2-5; D possibly corresponds to TRBD2 (6 bases). The germline V and J ends were trimmed by 0 bases and 1 base, with 15 bases remaining between them. Germline assignment: CDR1 SGHTA and CDR2 FQGNSA. The length of the CDR3 is 17 residues.

The CDR3 sequence is CASRLRNEQFF. As DNA, the CDR3 is TGTGCCAGCAGACTCAGGAATGAGCAGTTCTTC. The chain carries TRBV12-3 or TRBV12-4 and TRBJ2-1; D gene ambiguous. This CDR3 region has 11 residues. V was clipped by 6 bases and J by 7 bases, with 7 bases between them.

The rearrangement links TRBV5-1 to TRBJ1-5, with D uncertain. CDR3 length equals 13 residues. V was cut by 0 bases and J by 7 bases, with 8 bases left in between. Per germline, CDR1 SGHRS and CDR2 YFSETQ. The CDR3 sequence: CASSLEVGQPQHF. CDR3 coding DNA: TGCGCCAGCAGCTTGGAAGTGGGGCAGCCCCAGCATTTT.

Many counts were recorded for this clonotype. This chain links TRBV7-2 with TRBJ2-2; D tentatively reads TRBD1 or TRBD2 (5 bases each). Trimming cost V 3 bases and J 2 bases, with 16 bases left between them. Germline values: CDR1 SGHTA, CDR2 FQGNSA. The length of the CDR3 is 17 residues. The CDR3 DNA follows: TGTGCCAGCAGCTTTACCCCCGGGACCAGAAACACCGGGGAGCTGTTTTTT. Its protein is CASSFTPGTRNTGELFF.

This clonotype occurred a few times. The chain couples TRBV12-3 or TRBV12-4 to TRBJ2-3; 9 nucleotides match TRBD2. The CDR3 loop spans 15 amino acids. The ends lost 6 bases at V and 5 bases at J; junction bases unmatched: 9. In DNA, the CDR3 is TGTGCCAGCAGATATAGCGGGAGTGGAATAGATACGCAGTATTTT. It yields the protein CASRYSGSGIDTQYF.

This clonotype was recorded a few times. The CDR3 DNA sequence: TGTGCCAGCAGTGGGGACAGAAGTTACAATGAGCAGTTCTTC. Protein: CASSGDRSYNEQFF. The chain couples TRBV2 to TRBJ2-1; TRBD1 matches at 7 bases. Germline lookup yields CDR1 SNHLY and CDR2 FYNNEI. V lost 4 bases and J lost 4; bases outside the gene matches: 4. The CDR3 spans 14 residues.

This clonotype was seen many times. The rearrangement links TRBV7-2 to TRBJ2-2; D unclear. V gave up 0 bases and J gave up 6 bases, with 5 bases separating them. The CDR3 has 13 amino acids. CDR1 is SGHTA, CDR2 FQGNSA, per germline. CDR3 in amino acids: CASSLASSGELFF. As DNA, the CDR3 is TGTGCCAGCAGCTTAGCTAGCTCCGGGGAGCTGTTTTTT.

The chain employs TRBV12-3 or TRBV12-4 and TRBJ2-5, with TRBD2 matching over 7 bases. The CDR3 has 15 amino acids. The V segment lost 3 bases and the J segment 5 bases; nucleotides outside the gene matches: 9. CDR3 sequence (DNA): TGTGCCAGCAGTTTGGTGGGACTATCGAGGGAGACCCAGTACTTC. Amino acids: CASSLVGLSRETQYF.

This clonotype was counted ten times or more. The chain combines TRBV12-3 or TRBV12-4 with TRBJ2-1; 13 nucleotides agree with TRBD2. V dropped 2 bases and J dropped 8; count of bases not matched to a gene: 24. The CDR3 contains 22 residues. The CDR3 DNA reads TGTGCCAGCAGTTTAAAGTATATGGGGCTGGGACTAGCGGGATATAAGTCGGATGAGCAGTTCTTC. Translation: CASSLKYMGLGLAGYKSDEQFF.

The chain employs TRBV5-6 and TRBJ2-5; D is undetermined. Trimming took 3 bases from V and 2 from J, leaving 11 bases between them. This CDR3 region has 14 residues. Germline CDR1 is SGHDT and CDR2 is YYEEEE. This CDR3 is CASSSHGRQETQYF. The CDR3 region has the DNA TGTGCCAGCAGCTCACACGGACGGCAAGAGACCCAGTACTTC. Full variable domain (remainder filled in from reference TRBV5-6 and TRBJ2-5): DAGVTQSPTHLIKTRGQQVTLRCSPKSGHDTVSWYQQALGQGPQFIFQYYEEEERQRGNFPDRFSGHQFPNYSSELNVNALLLGDSALYLCASSSHGRQETQYFGPGTRLLVL.

This clonotype was seen ten or more times. V and J are TRBV7-8 and TRBJ2-5, with D perhaps being TRBD1 or TRBD2 (5 bases each). Germline CDR1 is SGHVS and CDR2 is FQNEAQ. The CDR3 loop spans 16 amino acids. The V gene lost 5 bases and the J gene lost 1 base, with 17 bases spanning the gap. CDR3 nucleotides: TGTGCCAGCAGCACCCTGAGGGGACGGGGCCAAGAGACCCAGTACTTC. It translates to CASSTLRGRGQETQYF.

The chain recombines TRBV2 with TRBJ1-1; 8 bases are shared with TRBD1. CDR3 length equals 14 residues. Looked up from germline, CDR1 is SNHLY and CDR2 is FYNNEI. V dropped 6 bases and J dropped 3; count of bases not matched to a gene: 6. This chain's CDR3 is CASSEQGGYTEAFF. The CDR3 DNA follows: TGTGCCAGCAGCGAACAGGGGGGGTACACTGAAGCTTTCTTT.

The V and J genes are TRBV7-2 and TRBJ2-1, with 8 bases that match TRBD2. CDR3 size: 16 residues. Germline trimming cut 5 bases from V and 5 bases from J; bases unmatched to any gene: 11. Germline V lookup: CDR1 SGHTA, CDR2 FQGNSA. The CDR3 sequence is CASSETGTRGNNEQFF. DNA for the CDR3: TGTGCCAGCAGCGAAACCGGGACTAGGGGAAACAATGAGCAGTTCTTC.